This TCR beta chain was identified during a study of blood T cell repertoires in COVID-19. Study at large: Acute-phase and convalescent COVID-19 samples originated in the United States, Italy and Spain. From T cells, B-cell-depleted T cells, or PBMCs came the material, which was cDNA or gDNA.

The CDR3 is 11 amino acids. V shed 0 bases and J shed 9 bases, with 4 bases lying between them. Germline loops: CDR1 MGHRA, CDR2 YSYEKL. As handled by the study authors: From reference gene primer amplification, estimates of nucleated cell counts were derived. Generated by immunoSEQ multiplex PCR, the TCRdb table keeps only in-frame clones and is missing some. That table supplies the V and J calls and clone size; D and trimming were determined from the DNA. The data contain around 160,000 clones, about 85% of them singletons. Specimen: peripheral blood. This receptor was identified in a man between 18 and 35 years old with acute or convalescent COVID-19. This rearrangement joins TRBV4-1 to TRBJ2-3; no reliable D call. CDR3 bases: TGCGCCAGCAGCCAAGAGGAGACGCAGTATTTT. This encodes CASSQEETQYF.